These 30 T cell receptor beta chains were sequenced from one sample in a study of cytotoxic CD8 clonotypes in ibrutinib-treated CLL. Repertoires were generated with immunoSEQ multiplex PCR, while TCRdb's copy carries only in-frame clones and drops some. This sample has approximately 300,000 clones; 70% to 80% occur once, and the top ten carry roughly 6.3%. The input for sequencing was PBMCs, taken before ibrutinib treatment. The receptors were sampled from a human donor with chronic lymphocytic leukemia.

The rearrangement links TRBV10-3 to TRBJ2-7; 7 positions match TRBD2. J gave up 1 base and V 2 bases, and 2 bases lay outside the gene matches. The CDR3 runs 14 residues. Looked up from germline, CDR1 is ENHRY and CDR2 is SYGVKD. The CDR3 nucleotides are TGTGCCATCAGTGAGGGCGGGGGATCCTACGAGCAGTACTTC. This gives the protein CAISEGGGSYEQYF.

The chain couples TRBV29-1 to TRBJ2-5; TRBD2 is a possible D gene (6 bases). Germline-derived CDR1 and CDR2 are SQVTM and ANQGSEA. Deletions cut 0 bases from V and 2 bases from J, with 7 bases between. The CDR3 has 13 amino acids. In DNA form, the CDR3 reads TGCAGCGTTGAAGAAGGACTACAAGAGACCCAGTACTTC. Amino acid sequence: CSVEEGLQETQYF.

The rearrangement links TRBV11-2 to TRBJ2-7; D possibly corresponds to TRBD2 (6 bases). CDR1 is SGHAT, CDR2 FQNNGV, per germline. This CDR3 region has 16 residues. V lost 3 bases and J lost 2, with 17 bases in between. The CDR3 sequence is CASSFLGAGAAYEQYF. CDR3 in DNA: TGTGCCAGCAGCTTTCTGGGAGCGGGCGCAGCCTACGAGCAGTACTTC. Complete variable domain (other parts from reference TRBV11-2 and TRBJ2-7): EAGVAQSPRYKIIEKRQSVAFWCNPISGHATLYWYQQILGQGPKLLIQFQNNGVVDDSQLPKDRFSAERLKGVDSTLKIQPAKLEDSAVYLCASSFLGAGAAYEQYFGPGTRLTVT.

The chain has TRBV7-9 and TRBJ1-2; 7 bases agree with TRBD1. Germline V CDR1 and CDR2: SEHNR, FQNEAQ (reference sequence). The CDR3 loop spans 12 amino acids. Losses at the gene ends were 6 bases for V and 5 bases for J; bases not matched to a gene: 3. The CDR3 protein is CASSGTVYGYTF. For the CDR3, the DNA is TGTGCCAGCAGTGGGACAGTATATGGCTACACCTTC.

V usage is TRBV6-4 and J usage is TRBJ2-1, with 7 nucleotides matching TRBD2. The CDR3 spans 17 residues. V gave up 3 bases and J gave up 0 bases; unmatched junction bases: 8. Germline V lookup: CDR1 MRHNA, CDR2 SNTAGT. The CDR3 DNA reads as TGTGCCAGCAGTGAAAGATACGGGAGGAGCTCCTACAATGAGCAGTTCTTC. Protein product: CASSERYGRSSYNEQFF.

The chain has TRBV20-1 and TRBJ2-7; no reliable D call. Germline lookup yields CDR1 DFQATT and CDR2 SNEGSKA (reference sequence). The CDR3 totals 11 residues. V lost 5 bases, J lost 4 bases, and 9 bases lay in between. This chain's CDR3 is CSAGRRYEQYF. The DNA of the CDR3 is TGCAGTGCTGGGCGTAGGTACGAGCAGTACTTC.

This chain uses TRBV5-1 with TRBJ2-5; D unclear. The CDR3 contains 13 residues. From germline, CDR1 is SGHRS and CDR2 YFSETQ. V was trimmed by 0 bases and J by 3 bases, leaving 6 bases between them. DNA of the CDR3: TGCGCCAGCAGCTTGGAATTGGAAGAGACCCAGTACTTC. It codes for CASSLELEETQYF.

The chain uses TRBV15 and TRBJ2-1; 9 bases agree with TRBD2. The CDR3 is 16 amino acids. CDR1 and CDR2 from the germline V gene are LNHNV and YYDKDF (reference sequence). The ends lost 0 bases at V and 4 bases at J; junction bases unmatched: 4. The CDR3 coding sequence is TGTGCCACCAGCAGAGAGGTTAGCGGGAGTTACAATGAGCAGTTCTTC. Protein: CATSREVSGSYNEQFF. Full variable domain (rest looked up from reference TRBV15 and TRBJ2-1): DAMVIQNPRYQVTQFGKPVTLSCSQTLNHNVMYWYQQKSSQAPKLLFHYYDKDFNNEADTPDNFQSRRPNTSFCFLDIRSPGLGDTAMYLCATSREVSGSYNEQFFGPGTRLTVL.

V and J are TRBV10-3 and TRBJ2-7; D gene uncertain. This CDR3 comprises 13 residues. Germline values: CDR1 ENHRY, CDR2 SYGVKD. V lost 8 bases, J lost 0 bases, and 11 bases lay in between. CDR3 coding DNA: TGTGCCATCCAAGGATCTAACTCCTACGAGCAGTACTTC. Encoded protein: CAIQGSNSYEQYF.

The chain links TRBV7-9 to TRBJ2-1; a weak D match, TRBD2 (6 bases). V lost 8 bases, J lost 8 bases, and 22 bases lay in between. This CDR3 spans 15 amino acids. From germline, CDR1 is SEHNR and CDR2 FQNEAQ (reference sequence). CDR3 DNA sequence: TGTGCCAGCCACTTGGGCGGGATGAGCGTCGATGAGCAGTTCTTC. This translates into CASHLGGMSVDEQFF. The full variable domain, with the rest looked up from reference TRBV7-9 and TRBJ2-1, is DTGVSQNPRHKITKRGQNVTFRCDPISEHNRLYWYRQTLGQGPEFLTYFQNEAQLEKSRLLSDRFSAERPKGSFSTLEIQRTEQGDSAMYLCASHLGGMSVDEQFFGPGTRLTVL.

The genes are TRBV5-4 and TRBJ2-2; 10 bases align to TRBD2. Losses at the gene ends were 5 bases for V and 3 bases for J; bases not matched to a gene: 7. Germline V gives CDR1 SGHNT, CDR2 YYREEE (reference sequence). The CDR3 spans 16 residues. CDR3 protein: CASSSLAGADTGELFF. Written as DNA, the CDR3 is TGTGCCAGCAGTTCCCTAGCGGGGGCGGACACCGGGGAGCTGTTTTTT. The full variable domain, completed using reference TRBV5-4 and TRBJ2-2, is ETGVTQSPTHLIKTRGQQVTLRCSSQSGHNTVSWYQQALGQGPQFIFQYYREEENGRGNFPPRFSGLQFPNYSSELNVNALELDDSALYLCASSSLAGADTGELFFGEGSRLTVL.

The V and J genes are TRBV27 and TRBJ2-7; D is perhaps TRBD2 (6 bases). The ends were cut back, 1 base at V and 6 bases at J, with 10 bases in the middle. CDR1 and CDR2 from the germline V gene are MNHEY and SMNVEV (reference sequence). CDR3 length equals 13 residues. CDR3 DNA: TGTGCCAGCAGTTTATGTAGGGACTGCGAGCAGTACTTC. Its protein product is CASSLCRDCEQYF.

The chain has TRBV27 and TRBJ1-1; a weak D match, TRBD1 (6 bases). Germline V lookup: CDR1 MNHEY, CDR2 SMNVEV (reference sequence). The germline V and J ends were trimmed by 3 bases and 0 bases, with 14 bases remaining between them. This CDR3 is 16 amino acids long. This CDR3 reads CASSLGPGAMNTEAFF. Here the CDR3 DNA reads TGTGCCAGCAGTTTGGGTCCGGGGGCCATGAACACTGAAGCTTTCTTT.

This sequence joins TRBV10-3 and TRBJ2-2; 9 bases line up with TRBD2. The V gene end was trimmed by 3 bases and the J gene end by 7 bases; junction bases not matched to a gene: 6. The CDR3 has 15 residues. The germline CDR1 and CDR2 sequences are ENHRY and SYGVKD. The CDR3 DNA is TGTGCCATCAGTGATAGCGGGAGTTTTCTCGGGGAGCTGTTTTTT. It codes for CAISDSGSFLGELFF.

This chain connects TRBV28 to TRBJ1-3, with D possibly matching TRBD1 (6 bases). The V end was cut by 5 bases, the J end by 0 bases, with 11 bases between. The CDR3 runs 15 residues. Germline V gene data show CDR1 as MDHEN and CDR2 as SYDVKM. The CDR3 loop is CASSPRQVSGNTIYF. CDR3 nucleotides: TGTGCCAGCAGTCCACGACAGGTCTCTGGAAACACCATATATTTT.

This rearrangement joins TRBV9 to TRBJ2-7; tentative D call: TRBD2 (5 bases). The CDR3 totals 14 residues. CDR1 SGDLS and CDR2 YYNGEE come from the germline V gene. V was clipped by 0 bases and J by 2 bases, with 9 bases between them. The DNA for the CDR3 is TGTGCCAGCAGCGTAGCTATCGGGACCTACGAGCAGTACTTC. This translates into CASSVAIGTYEQYF.

CDR3 protein: CASSEYRAFNQPQHF. The CDR3 bases are TGTGCCAGCAGTGAGTACAGGGCTTTCAATCAGCCCCAGCATTTT. The chain uses TRBV6-1 and TRBJ1-5; D perhaps matches TRBD1 (6 bases). The CDR3 has 15 amino acids. The V and J ends lost 3 bases and 3 bases respectively, with 12 bases between them. Germline loops: CDR1 MNHNS, CDR2 SASEGT.

This chain joins TRBV14 and TRBJ2-3, with 7 bases fitting TRBD1. CDR1 and CDR2 from the germline V gene are SGHDN and FVKESK. The CDR3 length is 15 residues. V was pared by 3 bases and J by 5 bases, with 8 bases of the junction left unmatched. CDR3 sequence reads: CASSHRTGPGDTQYF. The DNA for the CDR3 is TGTGCCAGCAGCCACAGGACAGGTCCCGGAGATACGCAGTATTTT.

Here the CDR3 DNA reads TGTGCCAGCAGGAGGGACAGCACAGCTTTCTTT. Protein product: CASRRDSTAFF. The rearrangement links TRBV6-5 to TRBJ1-1; 7 nucleotides agree with TRBD1. This CDR3 has 11 residues. Germline values: CDR1 MNHEY, CDR2 SVGAGI. After removal of 6 bases from V and 10 bases from J, the junction contained 5 bases not matched to a gene.

The chain couples TRBV27 to TRBJ2-7, with 15 bases lining up with TRBD2. Germline V CDR1 and CDR2: MNHEY, SMNVEV (reference sequence). J lost 3 bases, V lost 6 bases, and 0 bases had no gene match. The CDR3 sequence is 14 residues long. CDR3 amino acids: CASRGLAGGYEQYF. In DNA, the CDR3 is TGTGCCAGCAGGGGACTAGCGGGGGGCTACGAGCAGTACTTC.

This chain uses TRBV9 with TRBJ1-3; 8 positions match TRBD1. The germline V gene has CDR1 SGDLS and CDR2 YYNGEE. There are 15 residues in the CDR3. V shed 4 bases, J shed 1 base, and the junction held 4 bases outside the gene matches. The CDR3 DNA follows: TGTGCCAGCAGCTCCCGGACAGGGTCTGGAAACACCATATATTTT. Residues: CASSSRTGSGNTIYF.

The chain employs TRBV2 and TRBJ2-7; 9 bases map to TRBD2. V lost 10 bases and J lost 3; bases outside the gene matches: 7. The germline CDR1 and CDR2 sequences are SNHLY and FYNNEI. The CDR3 totals 13 residues. The CDR3 DNA follows: TGTGCCACTATAGCTAGCGGGATCTACGAGCAGTACTTC. Translation gives CATIASGIYEQYF. Full variable domain (remainder filled in from reference TRBV2 and TRBJ2-7): EPEVTQTPSHQVTQMGQEVILRCVPISNHLYFYWYRQILGQKVEFLVSFYNNEISEKSEIFDDQFSVERPDGSNFTLKIRSTKLEDSAMYFCATIASGIYEQYFGPGTRLTVT.

The rearrangement links TRBV27 to TRBJ2-1, with 9 bases fitting TRBD2. The germline gives CDR1 MNHEY, CDR2 SMNVEV (reference sequence). Trimming at V came to 5 bases and at J to 1 base, leaving 3 bases not matched to a gene. CDR3 length: 15 amino acids. CDR3 loop: CASSRTSASYNEQFF. CDR3 nucleotide sequence: TGTGCCAGCAGTCGGACTAGCGCTTCCTACAATGAGCAGTTCTTC.

This clone was found once. The chain recombines TRBV7-6 with TRBJ2-7; possibly TRBD2 for D (6 bases). Trimming left V 1 base short and J 6 bases short, with 19 bases between. Germline assignment: CDR1 SGHVS and CDR2 FNYEAQ. This CDR3 comprises 16 residues. The CDR3 here is CASSLVLRGLPLEQYF. The CDR3 nucleotides are TGTGCCAGCAGCTTAGTATTAAGGGGACTTCCGCTCGAGCAGTACTTC.

The chain carries TRBV5-1 and TRBJ1-4; 12 bases match TRBD1. V was pared by 2 bases and J by 7 bases, with 6 bases of the junction left unmatched. The CDR3 sequence is 16 residues long. Germline-derived CDR1 and CDR2 are SGHRS and YFSETQ. The CDR3 region is CASSFSGQGAGEKLFF. As DNA, the CDR3 is TGCGCCAGCAGCTTTTCGGGACAGGGGGCCGGTGAAAAACTGTTTTTT. The whole variable domain, filled in from reference TRBV5-1 and TRBJ1-4, reads KAGVTQTPRYLIKTRGQQVTLSCSPISGHRSVSWYQQTPGQGLQFLFEYFSETQRNKGNFPGRFSGRQFSNSRSEMNVSTLELGDSALYLCASSFSGQGAGEKLFFGSGTQLSVL.

This chain uses TRBV5-1 with TRBJ1-4; D perhaps matches TRBD1 (6 bases). Germline values: CDR1 SGHRS, CDR2 YFSETQ. V shed 0 bases and J shed 4 bases, with 13 bases lying between them. The CDR3 covers 16 residues. This CDR3 reads CASSLGGGEFNEKLFF. CDR3 nucleotide sequence: TGCGCCAGCAGCTTGGGAGGGGGTGAATTTAATGAAAAACTGTTTTTT.

V is TRBV11-1 and J is TRBJ2-4, with 8 bases identical to TRBD2. CDR3 length: 15 amino acids. CDR1 is SGHAT, CDR2 FQDESV, per germline (reference sequence). J lost 5 bases, V lost 5 bases, and 8 bases had no gene match. Here the CDR3 DNA reads TGTGCCAGCAGCACCTCTAGCGGGCGACAAAACATTCAGTACTTC. Its translation is CASSTSSGRQNIQYF.

V gene TRBV15 combines with J gene TRBJ1-5; possible D gene TRBD1, 5 bases. Per the germline V gene, CDR1 is LNHNV and CDR2 is YYDKDF (reference sequence). The CDR3 runs 14 residues. The ends were cut back, 0 bases at V and 5 bases at J, with 8 bases in the middle. The CDR3 nucleotides are TGTGCCACCAGCAGAGATCGAGGGGATCAGCCCCAGCATTTT. It specifies CATSRDRGDQPQHF.

V is TRBV4-1 and J is TRBJ2-1; maybe TRBD2 (5 bases). Per the germline V gene, CDR1 is MGHRA and CDR2 is YSYEKL. Trimming removed 7 bases from V and 5 bases from J, with 18 bases in between. The CDR3 totals 15 residues. The CDR3 protein is CASTSAGLANNEQFF. DNA for the CDR3: TGCGCCAGCACCTCAGCAGGCCTAGCTAACAATGAGCAGTTCTTC.

The genes are TRBV7-2 and TRBJ2-7; D remains ambiguous. V was cut by 5 bases and J by 7 bases, with 9 bases left in between. The CDR3 is 11 amino acids. Looked up from germline, CDR1 is SGHTA and CDR2 is FQGNSA. In nucleotides, the CDR3 is TGTGCCAGCAGCGAAGCCCGGGAGCAGTACTTC. As protein: CASSEAREQYF.